Listed here are 3 T cell receptor beta chains from one sample, sequenced in a study of blood T cell repertoires in COVID-19. Repertoires were generated with immunoSEQ multiplex PCR, while TCRdb's copy carries only in-frame clones and drops some. The table shows 30,000 to 35,000 clones, with roughly 73% occurring only once. Sequencing was performed on peripheral blood. These receptor sequences come from a man at least 80 years old with active or convalescent COVID-19.

The chain uses TRBV20-1 and TRBJ2-3; possibly TRBD2 for D (6 bases). The length of the CDR3 is 15 residues. V was shortened by 3 bases and J by 0 bases, with 13 bases between the two germline ends. Germline lookup yields CDR1 DFQATT and CDR2 SNEGSKA (reference sequence). CDR3 amino acids: CSASILASSTDTQYF. In DNA form, the CDR3 reads TGCAGTGCTAGTATCCTAGCGTCTAGCACAGATACGCAGTATTTT.

The chain has TRBV7-9 and TRBJ1-2; D might be TRBD1 (5 bases). The CDR3 contains 12 residues. The germline V gene has CDR1 SEHNR and CDR2 FQNEAQ (reference sequence). The V end lost 3 bases, the J end lost 4 bases, and 6 bases lay between the germline ends. The CDR3 reads CASSLGGYGYTF. CDR3 nucleotide sequence: TGTGCCAGCAGCTTGGGGGGCTATGGCTACACCTTC.

The chain combines TRBV6-5 with TRBJ1-5; D is undetermined. CDR3 size: 16 residues. V was trimmed by 0 bases and J by 2 bases, leaving 11 bases between them. Per germline, CDR1 MNHEY and CDR2 SVGAGI. The CDR3 protein is CASSYSWRQGNQPQHF. The DNA for the CDR3 is TGTGCCAGCAGTTACTCTTGGCGGCAAGGCAATCAGCCCCAGCATTTT.